This entry is about one T cell receptor beta chain. What it binds is unknown. These data are taken from a study of T cells after yellow fever vaccination. Study-wide points: At around 96% for CD4 and about 87% for CD8, most primary-vaccination clones showed up again after the booster.

With 2 bases removed from V and 7 bases from J, the gap between germline ends came to 10 bases. The CDR3 has 13 amino acids. The germline CDR1 and CDR2 sequences are MGHRA and YSYEKL. TCRdb ran MiXCR on the 5' RACE reads and lists one entry per CDR3 protein. The sample contains around 250,000 distinct CDR3 sequences, approximately 5.2% of which appear only once. This rearrangement joins TRBV4-1 to TRBJ2-3; D call uncertain. This specimen consisted of CD4+ T cells sorted from PBMCs, obtained on the day of the yellow fever booster vaccination. The sequence derives from a man younger than 30 who received the YFV17D yellow fever vaccine. The CDR3 DNA follows: TGCGCCAGCAGCCAACCCGACACTTATACGCAGTATTTT. Translation: CASSQPDTYTQYF.